This entry describes one T cell receptor beta chain. Primers: 60 Vbeta forward and 13 Jbeta reverse. Method: immunoSEQ multiplex PCR; TCRdb's copy keeps in-frame clones and lacks some. The data show over 150,000 clones, 74% seen once. In germline, CDR1 is SNHLY, CDR2 FYNNEI. The trim removed 1 base at V and 3 bases at J, leaving 6 bases unmatched. The CDR3 has 15 amino acids. The sample originates from a study of cytomegalovirus exposure and HLA in healthy donors. The TCR sequence derives from a man aged 25-45 years in good health and CMV-seronegative. Sequenced input: PBMCs. The chain is built from TRBV2 and TRBJ2-7, with 7 bases that match TRBD1. CDR3 DNA sequence: TGTGCCAGCAGTGAAGAGGCAGGGGGTATCTACGAGCAGTACTTC. Protein product: CASSEEAGGIYEQYF.